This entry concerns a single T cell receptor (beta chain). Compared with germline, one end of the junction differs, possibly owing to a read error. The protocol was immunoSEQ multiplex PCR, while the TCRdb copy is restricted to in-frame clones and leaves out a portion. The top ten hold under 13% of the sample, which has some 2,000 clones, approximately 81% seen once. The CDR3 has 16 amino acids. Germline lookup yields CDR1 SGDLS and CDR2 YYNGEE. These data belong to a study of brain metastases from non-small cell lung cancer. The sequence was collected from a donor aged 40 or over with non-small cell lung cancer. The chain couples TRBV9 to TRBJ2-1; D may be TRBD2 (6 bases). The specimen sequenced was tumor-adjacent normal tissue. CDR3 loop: CVSSVEVGGTLGEQFF. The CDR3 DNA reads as TGTGTCAGCAGCGTAGAGGTCGGGGGAACCCTCGGTGAGCAGTTCTTC.